This T cell receptor beta chain was found in a study of T cells after yellow fever vaccination. Findings of the study overall: Abundant clonotypes from the bulk population could contaminate FACS-sorted repertoires. Though it reached lower strength, the secondary response hit its peak faster, day 5 versus 15.

Ten or more counts support this clonotype. No antigen is known for it. 5'RACE template switching added a universal primer site and UMIs to TCR cDNA. TCRdb itself ran the 5' RACE reads through MiXCR, one entry per CDR3 protein. The sample gives fewer than 450,000 distinct CDR3 sequences, roughly 10% of which show up once; around 18% is in the top ten. Looked up from germline, CDR1 is SEHNR and CDR2 is FQNEAQ (reference sequence). The CDR3 length is 17 residues. J gave up 6 bases and V 5 bases, and 15 bases lay outside the gene matches. The gene calls are TRBV7-9 and TRBJ2-3; 9 bases are shared with TRBD2. The TCR was taken from a man between 18 and 35 years old who received the YFV17D yellow fever vaccine. The material was PBMCs, obtained on the day of the first yellow fever vaccination. The CDR3: CASSPVGPAGGLDTQYF. The CDR3 nucleotides read TGTGCCAGCAGCCCGGTCGGACCGGCGGGGGGGCTGGATACGCAGTATTTT.